Listed below are T cell receptor beta chains from one sample, sequenced in a study of cytomegalovirus exposure and HLA in healthy donors. Libraries were prepared by immunoSEQ multiplex PCR; TCRdb keeps only in-frame clonotypes and omits some of them. The sample holds about 130,000 clones; approximately 60% are singletons and the top ten take approximately 1.7%. The specimen was PBMCs. All receptors derive from a human donor in good health. The CDR3 runs from the conserved cysteine through the conserved F or W. D genes are given only for firm matches. Clone size appears in some rows only: once, few, many, or a class for an expanded clone.

abundance: once; v_gene: TRBV7-2; j_gene: TRBJ2-5; d_gene: TRBD1; CDR3nt: TGTGCCAGCAGTCGGGCCGGGACAGGGCAAGAGACCCAGTACTTC; CDR3aa: CASSRAGTGQETQYF
abundance: NA; v_gene: TRBV5-1; j_gene: TRBJ2-7; d_gene: TRBD1; CDR3nt: TGCGCCAGCAGCTTTAGCGGGACAGGGGGCCACGAGCAGTACTTC; CDR3aa: CASSFSGTGGHEQYF
abundance: NA; v_gene: TRBV11-2; j_gene: TRBJ2-1; d_gene: NA; CDR3nt: TGTGCCAGCAGCTTAGAAACTAGCGAGCAGTTCTTC; CDR3aa: CASSLETSEQFF
abundance: NA; v_gene: TRBV4-3; j_gene: TRBJ2-1; d_gene: NA; CDR3nt: TGCGCCAGCAGCCACGGGCTAGCTTGGTTCTTC; CDR3aa: CASSHGLAWFF
abundance: once; v_gene: TRBV5-4; j_gene: TRBJ2-3; d_gene: NA; CDR3nt: TGTGCCAGCAGCCGACTTCAGGGTCCAGATACGCAGTATTTT; CDR3aa: CASSRLQGPDTQYF
abundance: once; v_gene: TRBV5-1; j_gene: TRBJ2-7; d_gene: NA; CDR3nt: TGCGCCAGCAGCTTGGAGACAGCTTCGGGGCAGTACTTC; CDR3aa: CASSLETASGQYF
abundance: NA; v_gene: TRBV2; j_gene: TRBJ2-2; d_gene: NA; CDR3nt: TGTGCCAGCATGGAGGGAGTACGCACCGGGGAGCTGTTTTTT; CDR3aa: CASMEGVRTGELFF
abundance: NA; v_gene: TRBV13; j_gene: TRBJ1-2; d_gene: NA; CDR3nt: TGTGCCAGCAGCTTTACCCAGAACTATGGCTACACCTTC; CDR3aa: CASSFTQNYGYTF
abundance: few; v_gene: TRBV29-1; j_gene: TRBJ1-1; d_gene: TRBD1; CDR3nt: TGCAGCGTTGTAGGACAGGCCAACACTGAAGCTTTCTTT; CDR3aa: CSVVGQANTEAFF
abundance: NA; v_gene: TRBV7-2; j_gene: TRBJ2-1; d_gene: NA; CDR3nt: TGTGCCAGCAGCTGGCGGCCGAGCTCCTACAATGAGCAGTTCTTC; CDR3aa: CASSWRPSSYNEQFF
abundance: NA; v_gene: TRBV18; j_gene: TRBJ2-7; d_gene: NA; CDR3nt: TGTGCCAGCTCACCACCCAGTAAGTACGAGCAGTACTTC; CDR3aa: CASSPPSKYEQYF
abundance: NA; v_gene: TRBV12-5; j_gene: TRBJ2-7; d_gene: NA; CDR3nt: TGTGCTAGTAGCAGGCGACAGGAACTCTCCTACGAGCAGTACTTC; CDR3aa: CASSRRQELSYEQYF
abundance: NA; v_gene: TRBV27; j_gene: TRBJ2-7; d_gene: NA; CDR3nt: TGTGCCAGCAGTTCCCTATCCCCTTACGAGCAGTACTTC; CDR3aa: CASSSLSPYEQYF
abundance: NA; v_gene: TRBV27; j_gene: TRBJ2-1; d_gene: TRBD2; CDR3nt: TGTGCCAGCGGAGCAATAGCGGGAGGTTACAATGAGCAGTTCTTC; CDR3aa: CASGAIAGGYNEQFF